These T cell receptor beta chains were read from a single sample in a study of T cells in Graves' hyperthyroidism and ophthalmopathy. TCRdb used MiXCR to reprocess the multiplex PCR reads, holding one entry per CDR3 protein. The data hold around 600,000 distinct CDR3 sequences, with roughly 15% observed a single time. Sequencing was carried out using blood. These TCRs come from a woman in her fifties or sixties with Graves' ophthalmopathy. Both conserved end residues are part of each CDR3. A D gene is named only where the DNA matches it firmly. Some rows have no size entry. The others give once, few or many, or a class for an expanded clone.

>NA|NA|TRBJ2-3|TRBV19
TGTGCCAGTAGTATAGGGAGGGGCCGCACAGATACGCAGTATTTT
CASSIGRGRTDTQYF
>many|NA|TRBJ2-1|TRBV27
TGTGCCAGCAGTTTCGCGCGTTCTAGCGAGAGCTCCTACAATGAGCAGTTCTTC
CASSFARSSESSYNEQFF
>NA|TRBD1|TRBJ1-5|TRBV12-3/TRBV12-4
TGTGCCAGCGGAGGACAGGGGTTGCAGCCCCAGCATTTT
CASGGQGLQPQHF
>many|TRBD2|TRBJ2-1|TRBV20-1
TGCAGTGCCTCCTCTTGGGCTAGCGGATACAATGAGCAGTTCTTC
CSASSWASGYNEQFF
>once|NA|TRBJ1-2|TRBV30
TGTGCCTGGAGTGTTGTCTCGGCCAACTATGGCTACACCTTC
CAWSVVSANYGYTF
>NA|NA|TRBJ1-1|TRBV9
TGTGCCAGCAGCGTAGATTCGGGGGGGCAGACGGGAGCTTTCTTT
CASSVDSGGQTGAFF
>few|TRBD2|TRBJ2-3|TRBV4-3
TGCGCCAGCAGCCAAAGTCCATTAGGGACTAGCGGCCTCGGCGGCACAGATACGCAGTATTTT
CASSQSPLGTSGLGGTDTQYF
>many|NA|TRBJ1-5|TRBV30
TGTGCCTGGAGTCAGGGGTTGGGTAATCAGCCCCAGCATTTT
CAWSQGLGNQPQHF
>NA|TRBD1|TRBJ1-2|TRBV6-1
TGTGCCAGCAGAAAGGCCGGGACAGGGAGGAACTATGGCTACACCTTC
CASRKAGTGRNYGYTF
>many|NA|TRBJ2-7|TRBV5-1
TGCGCCAGCAGCCGGAGGACAGATGCCCACGAGCAGTACTTC
CASSRRTDAHEQYF
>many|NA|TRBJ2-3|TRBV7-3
TGTGCCAGCAGCTCGGAGGCGGGGACAGATACGCAGTATTTT
CASSSEAGTDTQYF
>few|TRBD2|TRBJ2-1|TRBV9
TGTGCCAGCAGCGTAGGTCTGGGGGGGACGGGAAATTACAATGAGCAGTTCTTC
CASSVGLGGTGNYNEQFF
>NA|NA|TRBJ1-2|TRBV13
TGTGCCAGCAGCTTAGGCCTGGGGGACGGCTGTGGCTACACCTTC
CASSLGLGDGCGYTF
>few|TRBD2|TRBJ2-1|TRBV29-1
TGCAGCCTAGCGGGAGTCGGCAATGAGCAGTTCTTC
CSLAGVGNEQFF
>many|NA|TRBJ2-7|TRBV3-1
TGTGCCAGCAGCCAATTCAGCGGCTCCTACGAGCAGTACTTC
CASSQFSGSYEQYF
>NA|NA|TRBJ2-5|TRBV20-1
TGCAGTGCTTTAACCGCCGTTCGGGAGACCCAGTACTTC
CSALTAVRETQYF
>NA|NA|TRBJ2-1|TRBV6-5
TGTGCCAGCAGTTACGACGGTGTCGACTACAATGAGCAGTTCTTC
CASSYDGVDYNEQFF
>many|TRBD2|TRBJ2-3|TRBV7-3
TGTGCCAGCAGCTTAATGGCGGGAGACACAGATACGCAGTATTTT
CASSLMAGDTDTQYF
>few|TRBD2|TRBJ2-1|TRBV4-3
TGCGCCAGCAGCCAAGTGGCGGGAGGGCAGGGAGAGCAGTTCTTC
CASSQVAGGQGEQFF
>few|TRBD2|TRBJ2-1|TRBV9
TGTGCCAGCAGCGGAGCTAGCGGGAGTAGTTCAAATGAGCAGTTCTTC
CASSGASGSSSNEQFF
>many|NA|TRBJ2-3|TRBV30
TGTGCCTGGGTGGAGTTCACAGATACGCAGTATTTT
CAWVEFTDTQYF
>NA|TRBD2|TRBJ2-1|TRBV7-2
TGTGCCAGCAGCCCATACAGGACTAGCGGGATAAAAAATGAGCAGTTCTTC
CASSPYRTSGIKNEQFF
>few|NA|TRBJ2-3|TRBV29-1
TGCAGCGTTGCCCGAGTTGACTGGGGAACAGATACGCAGTATTTT
CSVARVDWGTDTQYF
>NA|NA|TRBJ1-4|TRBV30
TGTGCCTGGAGTGTACAGTGGCTAACAAATGAAAAACTGTTTTTT
CAWSVQWLTNEKLFF
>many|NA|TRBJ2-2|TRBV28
TGTGCCATTACAGATGGGCAGACCGGGGAGCTGTTTTTT
CAITDGQTGELFF
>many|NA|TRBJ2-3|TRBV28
TGTGCCAGCAGTTTAGAGGGACTCCGCACAGATACGCAGTATTTT
CASSLEGLRTDTQYF
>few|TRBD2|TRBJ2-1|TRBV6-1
TGTGCCAGCAGTCCGGGACTAGCTCAGACCCATGAGCAGTTCTTC
CASSPGLAQTHEQFF
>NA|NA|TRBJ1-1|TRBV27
TGTGCCAGCAGTCAACTATCGGTGATCACTGAAGCTTTCTTT
CASSQLSVITEAFF
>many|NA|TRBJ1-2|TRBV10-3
TGTGCCACCCAATCTGGGGCCGGCTACACCTTC
CATQSGAGYTF
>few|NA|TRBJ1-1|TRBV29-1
TGCAGCGTTCTAGAGTACTGGGAACCTTTCTTT
CSVLEYWEPFF
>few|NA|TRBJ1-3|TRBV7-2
TGTGCCAGCAGCCCATTAAACAGGGCCCCCCGCTCTGGAAACACCATATATTTT
CASSPLNRAPRSGNTIYF
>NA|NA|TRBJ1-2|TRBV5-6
TGTGCCAGCTACCAACAGGGCCGTGACTATGGCTACACCTTC
CASYQQGRDYGYTF
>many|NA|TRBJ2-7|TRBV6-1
TGTGCCAGCAGTCCTCCTGGGTATATATGGGAGCAGTACTTC
CASSPPGYIWEQYF
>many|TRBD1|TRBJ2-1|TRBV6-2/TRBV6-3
TGTGCCAGCAGATTAGCGACAGGGGGCAATGAGCAGTTCTTC
CASRLATGGNEQFF
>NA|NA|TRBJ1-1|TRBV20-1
TGCAGTGCTAGAGAAGGAGCAGGGCAGGGTGAAGCTTTCTTT
CSAREGAGQGEAFF
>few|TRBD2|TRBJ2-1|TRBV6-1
TGTGCCAGCAGTTCCCCCGGGACTAGCGGGAGGGGTGAGCAGTTCTTC
CASSSPGTSGRGEQFF
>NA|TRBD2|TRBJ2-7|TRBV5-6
TGTGCCAGCAGCTTGGAATCTAGCGGGAGGGCCCGCTCCTACGAGCAGTACTTC
CASSLESSGRARSYEQYF
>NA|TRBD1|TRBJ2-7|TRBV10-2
TGCGCCAGCAGCTCGGACAGGCGAGGAGGCGAGCAGTACTTC
CASSSDRRGGEQYF
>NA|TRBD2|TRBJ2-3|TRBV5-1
TGTGCCAGCAGCACTACTAGCGGGAGGGCCCGGGATGGTACGCAGTATTTT
CASSTTSGRARDGTQYF
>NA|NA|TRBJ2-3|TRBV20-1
TGCAGTAGCCGGGACTTTGATACGCAGTATTTT
CSSRDFDTQYF
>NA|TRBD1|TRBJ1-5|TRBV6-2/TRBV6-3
TGTGCCAGCAATACAGGGGGTCGCAATCAGCCCCAGCATTTT
CASNTGGRNQPQHF
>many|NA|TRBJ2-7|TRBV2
TGTGCCAGCAGGAAGGCCAGGGGGGAGACCTACGAGCAGTACTTC
CASRKARGETYEQYF
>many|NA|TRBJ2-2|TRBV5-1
TGCGCCAGCAGGCGAGGTCCCCAGGGCGGGGAGCTGTTTTTT
CASRRGPQGGELFF
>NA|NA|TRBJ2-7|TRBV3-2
TGTGCCAGCAGCCAAGGGACTAGCGGGAAGACACCACCAGTTTACGAGCAGTACTTC
CASSQGTSGKTPPVYEQYF
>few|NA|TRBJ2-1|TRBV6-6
TGTGCCAGCAGTTACGAGGGAGTCAGCTACAATGAGCAGTTCTTC
CASSYEGVSYNEQFF
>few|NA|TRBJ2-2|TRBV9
TGTGCCAGCAGCGTAGTCCTGGCCGGGGAGCTGTTTTTT
CASSVVLAGELFF
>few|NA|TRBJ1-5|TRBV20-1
TGCAGTGCTACCCTAACAGCAGGGAATCAGCCCCAGCATTTT
CSATLTAGNQPQHF
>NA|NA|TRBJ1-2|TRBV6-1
TGTGCCAGCAGCCCGGGGTTTGGCTACACCTTC
CASSPGFGYTF
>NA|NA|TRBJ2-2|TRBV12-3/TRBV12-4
TGTGCCAGCAGCCACATGAGAAACACCGGGGAGCTGTTTTTT
CASSHMRNTGELFF
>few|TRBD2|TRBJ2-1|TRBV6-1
TGTGCCAGCAGTCGGACTAGCGGGGCGGGCAATGAGCAGTTCTTC
CASSRTSGAGNEQFF